This entry describes one TCR beta chain. No antigen is known for it. The data originate from a study of blood T cells in healthy people across ages. General observations from the study: Considered underestimates were the diversity estimates obtained from one million T cells.

A second PCR of about 7 to 12 cycles used a sample-barcoded 5' primer and a J-beta primer mix. TCRdb processed the 5' RACE reads anew with MiXCR; each CDR3 protein has one entry. The sample shows over a million distinct CDR3 sequences, roughly 43% of them seen only once. The V and J ends lost 2 bases and 8 bases, in that order; junction bases with no gene match: 10. Germline V gives CDR1 MGHDK, CDR2 SYGVNS. This CDR3 contains 18 residues. The source is a woman under 30 in good health. Sequencing was performed on blood. The genes are TRBV25-1 and TRBJ2-1, with TRBD2 identical over 15 bases. CDR3 residues: CASSELRTSGRAFDEQFF. The CDR3 bases are TGTGCCAGCAGTGAACTCCGGACTAGCGGGAGGGCCTTTGATGAGCAGTTCTTC.